The source of this T cell receptor (beta chain) is a study of blood T cell repertoires in COVID-19. Study-wide context: From the United States, Italy and Spain came samples of acute and convalescent COVID-19.

TCRdb's table, derived via immunoSEQ multiplex PCR, lists solely in-frame clones and lacks some. The data show approximately 65,000 clones, roughly 91% seen once. The receptor's source is a man aged 45-65 years with COVID-19, enrolled during active disease. The sequenced sample was peripheral blood.

The CDR3 reads CASSPRQGGEAFF. The CDR3 DNA reads TGTGCCAGCAGCCCCCGACAGGGCGGTGAAGCTTTCTTT. The genes are TRBV14 and TRBJ1-1; TRBD1 agrees at 7 bases. With V trimmed by 4 bases and J by 7 bases, 6 bases remained unmatched. This CDR3 spans 13 amino acids. Germline lookup yields CDR1 SGHDN and CDR2 FVKESK.